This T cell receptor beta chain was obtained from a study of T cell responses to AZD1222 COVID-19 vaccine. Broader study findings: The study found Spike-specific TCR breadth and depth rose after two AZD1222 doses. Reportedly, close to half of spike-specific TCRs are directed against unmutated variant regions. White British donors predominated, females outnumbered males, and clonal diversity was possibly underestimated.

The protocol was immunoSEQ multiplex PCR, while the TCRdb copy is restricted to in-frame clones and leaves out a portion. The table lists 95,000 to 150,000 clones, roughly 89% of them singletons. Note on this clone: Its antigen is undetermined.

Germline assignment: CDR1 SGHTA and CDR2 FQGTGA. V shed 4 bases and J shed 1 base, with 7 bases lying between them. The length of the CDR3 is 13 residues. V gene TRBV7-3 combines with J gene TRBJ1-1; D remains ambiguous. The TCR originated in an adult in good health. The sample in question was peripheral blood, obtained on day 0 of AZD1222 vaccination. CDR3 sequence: CASSSQPNTEAFF. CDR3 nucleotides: TGTGCCAGCAGCTCACAGCCGAACACTGAAGCTTTCTTT.